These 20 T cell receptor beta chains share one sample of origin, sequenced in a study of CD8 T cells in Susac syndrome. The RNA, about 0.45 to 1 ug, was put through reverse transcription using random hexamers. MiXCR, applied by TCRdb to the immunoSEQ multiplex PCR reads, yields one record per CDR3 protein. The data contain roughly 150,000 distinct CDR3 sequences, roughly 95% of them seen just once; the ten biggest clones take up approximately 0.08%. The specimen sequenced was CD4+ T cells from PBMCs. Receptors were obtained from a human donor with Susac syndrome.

For the CDR3, the DNA is TGCAGCGTAAACAGGGGGCAGGCCACTGAAGCTTTCTTT. This encodes CSVNRGQATEAFF. This chain uses TRBV29-1 with TRBJ1-1, with 9 positions matching TRBD1. This CDR3 contains 13 residues. The V gene's germline CDR1 is SQVTM and CDR2 ANQGSEA. The V segment lost 6 bases and the J segment 4 bases; nucleotides outside the gene matches: 6.

The CDR3 sequence is CASSSDRIRSYNEQFF. The CDR3 region has the DNA TGTGCCAGCAGCTCGGACAGGATTCGCTCCTACAATGAGCAGTTCTTC. The chain employs TRBV7-9 and TRBJ2-1; 7 nucleotides match TRBD1. J lost 0 bases, V lost 4 bases, and 6 bases had no gene match. The CDR3 length is 16 residues. Per germline, CDR1 SEHNR and CDR2 FQNEAQ (reference sequence).

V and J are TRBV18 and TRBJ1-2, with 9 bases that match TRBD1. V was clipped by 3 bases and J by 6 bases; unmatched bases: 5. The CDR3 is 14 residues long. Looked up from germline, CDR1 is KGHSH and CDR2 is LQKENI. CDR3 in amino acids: CASSPPGQGHGYTF. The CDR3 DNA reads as TGTGCCAGCTCACCTCCGGGACAGGGCCATGGCTACACCTTC.

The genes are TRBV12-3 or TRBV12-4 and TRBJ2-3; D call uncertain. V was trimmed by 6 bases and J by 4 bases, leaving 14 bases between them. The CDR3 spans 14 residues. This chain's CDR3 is CASRDRSASDTQYF. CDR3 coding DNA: TGTGCCAGCAGAGACCGAAGCGCGTCAGATACGCAGTATTTT.

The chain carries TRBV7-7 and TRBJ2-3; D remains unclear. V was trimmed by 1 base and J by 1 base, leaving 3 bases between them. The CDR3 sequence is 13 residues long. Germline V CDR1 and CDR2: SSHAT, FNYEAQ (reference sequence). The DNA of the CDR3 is TGTGCCAGCAGCTTAGACCGCACAGATACGCAGTATTTT. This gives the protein CASSLDRTDTQYF. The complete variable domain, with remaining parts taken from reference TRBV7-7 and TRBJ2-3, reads GAGVSQSPRYKVTKRGQDVTLRCDPISSHATLYWYQQALGQGPEFLTYFNYEAQPDKSGLPSDRFSAERPEGSISTLTIQRTEQRDSAMYRCASSLDRTDTQYFGPGTRLTVL.

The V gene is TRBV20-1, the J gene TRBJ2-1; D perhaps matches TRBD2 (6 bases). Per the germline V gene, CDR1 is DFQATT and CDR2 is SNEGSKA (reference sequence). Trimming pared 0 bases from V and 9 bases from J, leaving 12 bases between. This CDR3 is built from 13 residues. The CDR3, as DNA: TGCAGTGCTAGAGACCGCGGGGACTCTGAGCAGTTCTTC. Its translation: CSARDRGDSEQFF.

The CDR3 coding sequence is TGTGCCAGCAGTTTAGCCAGCATAAGGGGGGAGCTGTTTTTT. Amino acid sequence: CASSLASIRGELFF. The chain carries TRBV12-3 or TRBV12-4 and TRBJ2-2, with no clear D. V lost 0 bases and J 8 bases, leaving 10 bases between the germline ends. The length of the CDR3 is 14 residues.

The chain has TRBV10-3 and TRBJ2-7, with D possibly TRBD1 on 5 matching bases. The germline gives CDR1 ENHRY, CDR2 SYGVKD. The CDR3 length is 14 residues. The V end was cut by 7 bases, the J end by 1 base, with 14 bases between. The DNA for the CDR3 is TGTGCCATCACCCCGCAGCCAGGGTCCTACGAGCAGTACTTC. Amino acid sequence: CAITPQPGSYEQYF.

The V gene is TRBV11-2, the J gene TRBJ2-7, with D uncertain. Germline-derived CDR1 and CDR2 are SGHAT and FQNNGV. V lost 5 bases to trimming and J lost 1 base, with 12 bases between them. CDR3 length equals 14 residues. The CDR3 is CASSPTTASYEQYF. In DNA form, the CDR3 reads TGTGCCAGCAGCCCGACGACCGCTTCCTACGAGCAGTACTTC.

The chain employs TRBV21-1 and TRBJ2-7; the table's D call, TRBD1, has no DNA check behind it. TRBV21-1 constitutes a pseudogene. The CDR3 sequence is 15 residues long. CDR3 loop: CASSKEGDRDYEQYF. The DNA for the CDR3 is TGTGCCAGCAGCAAAGAGGGGGACAGGGACTACGAGCAGTACTTC.

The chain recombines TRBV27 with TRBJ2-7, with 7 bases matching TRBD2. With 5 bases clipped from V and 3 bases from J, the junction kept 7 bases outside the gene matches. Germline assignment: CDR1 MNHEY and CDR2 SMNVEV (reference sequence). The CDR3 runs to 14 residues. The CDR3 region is CASSPGLPFYEQYF. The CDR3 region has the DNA TGTGCCAGCAGTCCGGGACTACCGTTCTACGAGCAGTACTTC.

The CDR3 is CSARVVGSGNTIYF. In nucleotides, the CDR3 is TGCAGTGCTAGAGTGGTGGGCTCTGGAAACACCATATATTTT. V is TRBV20-1 and J is TRBJ1-3, with D unclear. Trimming shortened V by 1 base and J by 0 bases, and 7 bases separated the two germline ends. CDR1 is DFQATT and CDR2 is SNEGSKA in the germline V gene (reference sequence). This CDR3 is 14 amino acids long.

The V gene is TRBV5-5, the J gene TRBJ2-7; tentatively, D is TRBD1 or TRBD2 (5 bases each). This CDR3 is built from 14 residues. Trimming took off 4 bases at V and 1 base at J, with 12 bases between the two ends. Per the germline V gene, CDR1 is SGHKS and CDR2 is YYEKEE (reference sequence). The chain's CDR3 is CASSRGRLSYEQYF. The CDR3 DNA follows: TGTGCCAGCAGCCGGGGACGGCTGTCCTACGAGCAGTACTTC.

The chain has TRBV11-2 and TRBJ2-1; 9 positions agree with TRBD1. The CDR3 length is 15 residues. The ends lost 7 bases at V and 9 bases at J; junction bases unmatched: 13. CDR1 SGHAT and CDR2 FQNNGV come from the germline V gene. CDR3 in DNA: TGTGCCAGCACCAATCGAGGGGGGACAGGGCTTGAGCAGTTCTTC. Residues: CASTNRGGTGLEQFF. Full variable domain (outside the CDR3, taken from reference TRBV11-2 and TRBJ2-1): EAGVAQSPRYKIIEKRQSVAFWCNPISGHATLYWYQQILGQGPKLLIQFQNNGVVDDSQLPKDRFSAERLKGVDSTLKIQPAKLEDSAVYLCASTNRGGTGLEQFFGPGTRLTVL.

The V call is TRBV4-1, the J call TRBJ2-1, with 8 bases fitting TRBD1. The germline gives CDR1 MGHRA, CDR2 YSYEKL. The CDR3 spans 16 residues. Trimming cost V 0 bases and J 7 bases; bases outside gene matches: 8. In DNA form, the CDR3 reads TGCGCCAGCAGCCAAGATCATGGGACAGGCCCTAATGAGCAGTTCTTC. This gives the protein CASSQDHGTGPNEQFF.

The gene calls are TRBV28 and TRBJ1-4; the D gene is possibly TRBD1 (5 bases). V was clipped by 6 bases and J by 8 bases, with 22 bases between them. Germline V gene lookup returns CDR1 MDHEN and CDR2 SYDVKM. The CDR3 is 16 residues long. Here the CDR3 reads CASRSPRGTRKEKLFF. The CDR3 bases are TGTGCCAGCAGATCTCCCCGAGGGACCAGGAAGGAAAAACTGTTTTTT.

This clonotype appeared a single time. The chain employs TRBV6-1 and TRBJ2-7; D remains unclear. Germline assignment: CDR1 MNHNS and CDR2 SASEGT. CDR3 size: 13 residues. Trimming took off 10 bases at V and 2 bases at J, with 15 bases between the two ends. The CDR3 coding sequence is TGTGCCACCAGCCGCCAGGACGCCTACGAGCAGTACTTC. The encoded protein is CATSRQDAYEQYF.

The CDR3 region is CASSLSGTGGADTQYF. CDR3 DNA: TGTGCCAGCTCTCTTTCCGGGACAGGGGGCGCAGATACGCAGTATTTT. This sequence joins TRBV18 and TRBJ2-3, with 12 bases that match TRBD1. There are 16 residues in the CDR3. The V gene end was trimmed by 6 bases and the J gene end by 4 bases; junction bases not matched to a gene: 8. The germline V gene encodes CDR1 KGHSH and CDR2 LQKENI.

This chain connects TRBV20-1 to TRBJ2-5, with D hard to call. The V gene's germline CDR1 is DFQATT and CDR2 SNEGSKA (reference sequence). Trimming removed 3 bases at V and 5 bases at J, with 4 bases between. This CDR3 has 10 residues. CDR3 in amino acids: CSASWETQYF. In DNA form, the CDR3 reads TGCAGTGCTAGCTGGGAGACCCAGTACTTC.

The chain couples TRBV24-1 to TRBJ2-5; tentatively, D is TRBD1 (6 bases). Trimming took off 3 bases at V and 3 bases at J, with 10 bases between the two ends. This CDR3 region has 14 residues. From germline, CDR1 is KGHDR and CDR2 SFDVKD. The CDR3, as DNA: TGTGCCACCAGTGATGGTAGGGGGAAAGAGACCCAGTACTTC. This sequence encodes CATSDGRGKETQYF.